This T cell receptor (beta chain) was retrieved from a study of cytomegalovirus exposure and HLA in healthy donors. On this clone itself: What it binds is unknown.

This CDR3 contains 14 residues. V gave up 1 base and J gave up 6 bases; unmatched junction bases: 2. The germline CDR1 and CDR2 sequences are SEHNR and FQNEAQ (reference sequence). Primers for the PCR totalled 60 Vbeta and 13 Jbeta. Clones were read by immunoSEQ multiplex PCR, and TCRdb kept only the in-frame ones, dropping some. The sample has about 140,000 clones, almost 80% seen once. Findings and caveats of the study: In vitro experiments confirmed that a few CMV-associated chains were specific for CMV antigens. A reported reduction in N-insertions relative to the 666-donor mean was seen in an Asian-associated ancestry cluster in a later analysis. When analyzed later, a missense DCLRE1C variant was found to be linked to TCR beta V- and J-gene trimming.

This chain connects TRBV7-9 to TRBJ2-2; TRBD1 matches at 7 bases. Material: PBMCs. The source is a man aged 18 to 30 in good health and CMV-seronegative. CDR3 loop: CASSLVGTAGELFF. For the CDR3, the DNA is TGTGCCAGCAGCTTAGTCGGGACAGCCGGGGAGCTGTTTTTT.